The rows below give T cell receptor beta chains drawn from one sample of a study of beta chain features in type 1 diabetes. Profiling relied on immunoSEQ multiplex PCR, and the TCRdb table lists in-frame clones only, not all of them. The sample lists 250,000 to 350,000 clones, approximately 15% occurring once. What was sequenced was central memory CD4+ T cells from blood. The receptors come from a man aged 25-45 years in good health. Both conserved end residues are part of each CDR3. The order of the fields is J gene, clone size, D gene, V gene, CDR3 protein, CDR3 DNA. A D gene is named only where the DNA matches it firmly. Size tells how often a clone was seen (once, few, many) or the class of an expanded clone, and some rows leave it out.

TRBJ1-1,few,TRBD1,TRBV6-6,CASMQGQGAVNTEAFF,TGTGCCAGCATGCAGGGACAGGGGGCTGTGAACACTGAAGCTTTCTTT
TRBJ1-3,few,-,TRBV2,CASRWGGDSGNTIYF,TGTGCCAGCAGGTGGGGGGGCGACTCTGGAAACACCATATATTTT
TRBJ2-5,few,-,TRBV7-9,CASSQRGGETQYF,TGTGCCAGCAGCCAAAGAGGTGGGGAGACCCAGTACTTC
TRBJ2-2,-,-,TRBV11-3,CASGGNTGELFF,TGTGCCAGCGGGGGGAACACCGGGGAGCTGTTTTTT
TRBJ2-1,few,TRBD1,TRBV5-8,CASSLGQNNNEQFF,TGTGCCAGCAGCCTGGGACAGAATAACAATGAGCAGTTCTTC
TRBJ1-5,-,-,TRBV4-2,CASSQAQRTGQPQHF,TGTGCCAGCAGCCAAGCCCAAAGGACGGGCCAGCCCCAGCATTTT
TRBJ1-2,-,-,TRBV11-2,CASSVPGPNYGYTF,TGTGCCAGCAGCGTTCCAGGCCCAAACTATGGCTACACCTTC
TRBJ1-5,few,-,TRBV6-6,CASSDPGSNQPQHF,TGTGCCAGCAGTGACCCTGGGTCCAATCAGCCCCAGCATTTT
TRBJ2-1,-,-,TRBV11-2,CASSQDPIRDEQFF,TGTGCCAGCAGCCAAGATCCGATTCGCGATGAGCAGTTCTTC
TRBJ1-2,few,-,TRBV7-7,CASSSDQGVYTF,TGTGCCAGCAGCTCGGATCAGGGCGTCTACACCTTC
TRBJ2-3,few,-,TRBV7-2,CASSRSGTDTQYF,TGTGCCAGCAGCCGGAGTGGCACAGATACGCAGTATTTT
TRBJ2-7,few,TRBD2,TRBV10-2,CASSTSGRAPYEQYF,TGCGCCAGCAGCACTAGCGGGCGTGCCCCGTACGAGCAGTACTTC
TRBJ1-2,-,TRBD1,TRBV11-2,CASSLRTGANYGYTF,TGTGCCAGCAGCTTACGGACAGGGGCTAACTATGGCTACACCTTC
TRBJ1-3,-,-,TRBV28,CASSFGSSISGNTIYF,TGTGCCAGCAGTTTTGGATCGTCCATCTCTGGAAACACCATATATTTT
TRBJ2-7,-,-,TRBV6-5,CASSYHSSGNEQYF,TGTGCCAGCAGTTACCATAGCTCGGGGAACGAGCAGTACTTC
TRBJ2-5,-,TRBD2,TRBV5-6,CASSLTTQQWTSLGETQYF,TGTGCCAGCAGCTTAACGACCCAACAGTGGACTAGCTTAGGGGAGACCCAGTACTTC
TRBJ2-3,few,TRBD2,TRBV11-2,CASSLYVAGDTDTQYF,TGTGCCAGCAGCTTATATGTAGCGGGGGACACAGATACGCAGTATTTT
TRBJ2-1,-,-,TRBV5-1,CASSLEWNNNEQFF,TGCGCCAGCAGCCTCGAATGGAATAACAATGAGCAGTTCTTC
TRBJ2-1,-,-,TRBV5-6,CASSLVQEDNEQFF,TGTGCCAGCAGCTTGGTTCAGGAGGACAATGAGCAGTTCTTC
TRBJ1-5,few,TRBD1,TRBV4-3,CASSQARTGLHQPQHF,TGCGCCAGCAGCCAAGCTCGGACAGGGCTTCATCAGCCCCAGCATTTT
TRBJ2-7,-,-,TRBV4-1,CASSQDWQQGQFYEQYF,TGCGCCAGCAGCCAAGATTGGCAGCAGGGGCAATTCTACGAGCAGTACTTC
TRBJ1-2,-,TRBD1,TRBV6-5,CASSYATGANYGYTF,TGTGCCAGCAGTTACGCGACAGGGGCCAACTATGGCTACACCTTC
TRBJ2-3,few,TRBD2,TRBV14,CASSQAGGGARTDTQYF,TGTGCCAGCAGCCAAGCGGGCGGGGGGGCCCGCACAGATACGCAGTATTTT
TRBJ1-4,-,TRBD1,TRBV28,CASSFPGTGAEKLFF,TGTGCCAGCAGTTTTCCCGGGACAGGAGCAGAAAAACTGTTTTTT
TRBJ2-1,-,TRBD2,TRBV7-9,CASSPSPSGGSYNEQFF,TGTGCCAGCAGTCCCTCACCTAGCGGGGGTTCCTACAATGAGCAGTTCTTC
TRBJ2-5,-,-,TRBV5-4,CASSRSGLVETQYF,TGTGCCAGCAGCCGCTCGGGTCTAGTTGAGACCCAGTACTTC
TRBJ1-1,-,-,TRBV6-5,CASSSLNRDAFF,TGTGCCAGCAGTTCCCTCAACAGGGACGCTTTCTTT
TRBJ2-1,-,-,TRBV11-2,CASSLGPTENNEQFF,TGTGCCAGCAGCTTGGGCCCAACGGAAAACAATGAGCAGTTCTTC
TRBJ2-2,-,-,TRBV7-2,CASSLGLANTGELFF,TGTGCCAGCAGCTTAGGCCTAGCAAACACCGGGGAGCTGTTTTTT
TRBJ2-3,-,-,TRBV27,CASSFLSTDTQYF,TGTGCCAGCAGTTTTCTGAGCACAGATACGCAGTATTTT
TRBJ2-1,many,TRBD2,TRBV11-3,CASSLRLAGAGGHNEQFF,TGTGCCAGCAGCTTACGGCTAGCGGGAGCCGGGGGCCACAATGAGCAGTTCTTC
TRBJ2-5,-,-,TRBV5-4,CASSFPLGETQYF,TGTGCCAGCAGCTTTCCTCTAGGAGAGACCCAGTACTTC
TRBJ2-5,few,TRBD2,TRBV7-8,CASSLSSGGGQETQYF,TGTGCCAGCAGCTTATCTAGCGGGGGAGGTCAAGAGACCCAGTACTTC
TRBJ1-4,-,-,TRBV7-2,CASSLSGRTSEKLFF,TGTGCCAGCAGCTTATCGGGGAGAACCTCTGAAAAACTGTTTTTT
TRBJ2-1,few,-,TRBV5-1,CASSLPGNEQFF,TGCGCCAGCAGCCTTCCGGGTAATGAGCAGTTCTTC
TRBJ2-3,-,-,TRBV4-3,CASSQTKLDTQYF,TGCGCCAGCAGCCAAACTAAACTAGATACGCAGTATTTT
TRBJ2-1,-,-,TRBV2,CASSLVRGNEQFF,TGTGCCAGCAGCCTTGTAAGGGGCAATGAGCAGTTCTTC
TRBJ2-2,-,-,TRBV4-3,CASSQDNYGVARELFF,TGCGCCAGCAGCCAAGATAATTACGGTGTGGCCCGGGAGCTGTTTTTC
TRBJ2-6,-,-,TRBV28,CASSLGGVAGANVLTF,TGTGCCAGCAGCTTAGGGGGAGTGGCTGGGGCCAACGTCCTGACTTTC
TRBJ1-2,-,TRBD1,TRBV6-5,CASRRTGVDHGYTF,TGTGCCAGCAGAAGGACAGGGGTGGACCATGGCTACACCTTC
TRBJ1-2,few,-,TRBV13,CASSSLPRGAFGYTF,TGTGCCAGCAGCTCCCTTCCAAGGGGTGCGTTTGGCTACACCTTC
TRBJ2-2,-,-,TRBV11-3,CASSLRVVGELFF,TGTGCCAGCAGCCTCAGGGTCGTCGGGGAGCTGTTTTTT
TRBJ2-2,few,-,TRBV7-2,CASSFGGPHTGELFF,TGTGCCAGCAGCTTCGGTGGTCCCCACACCGGGGAGCTGTTTTTT
TRBJ2-2,-,-,TRBV7-3,CASSPGKRTGELFF,TGTGCCAGCAGCCCGGGGAAAAGGACCGGGGAGCTGTTTTTT
TRBJ1-4,few,-,TRBV6-5,CASSSPGGGKLFF,TGTGCCAGCAGTTCCCCGGGAGGGGGAAAACTGTTTTTT
TRBJ2-7,few,-,TRBV5-4,CASSSAPGAYEQYF,TGTGCCAGCAGCTCCGCCCCCGGGGCCTACGAGCAGTACTTC
TRBJ1-2,-,TRBD1,TRBV2,CASSLGQGGDYGYTF,TGTGCCAGCAGTCTCGGACAGGGTGGGGACTATGGCTACACCTTC